Presented here are 25 T cell receptor beta chains from one specimen sequenced in a study of T cell responses to AZD1222 COVID-19 vaccine. Sequenced by immunoSEQ multiplex PCR; TCRdb stores in-frame clones only, minus some. This table has 100,000 to 150,000 clones, 90% appearing once. The specimen was peripheral blood, collected on day 0 of MenACWY control vaccination. The source is an adult in good health.

The chain combines TRBV29-1 with TRBJ2-2; 8 nucleotides agree with TRBD2. Looked up from germline, CDR1 is SQVTM and CDR2 is ANQGSEA. The V segment lost 7 bases and the J segment 2 bases; nucleotides outside the gene matches: 3. CDR3 length: 13 residues. The CDR3 loop reads CSAGLANTGELFF. CDR3 DNA sequence: TGCAGCGCTGGACTAGCCAACACCGGGGAGCTGTTTTTT.

V and J are TRBV5-1 and TRBJ2-7, with a tentative D call TRBD1 (6 bases). CDR3 length equals 14 residues. The V gene lost 3 bases and the J gene lost 2 bases, with 12 bases spanning the gap. Germline lookup yields CDR1 SGHRS and CDR2 YFSETQ. CDR3 region: CASSSIQGTYEQYF. The CDR3, as DNA: TGCGCCAGCAGCTCGATACAGGGAACCTACGAGCAGTACTTC.

This clone was observed a single time. J is TRBJ1-3 and V is TRBV2, with 9 bases aligning to TRBD1. The CDR3 spans 15 residues. V lost 7 bases to trimming and J lost 0 bases; unmatched junction nucleotides: 4. CDR1 SNHLY and CDR2 FYNNEI come from the germline V gene. This CDR3 reads CASTGQGLSGNTIYF. The CDR3 DNA sequence: TGTGCCAGCACCGGACAGGGGCTCTCTGGAAACACCATATATTTT. The entire variable domain, with the rest obtained from reference TRBV2 and TRBJ1-3, is as follows: EPEVTQTPSHQVTQMGQEVILRCVPISNHLYFYWYRQILGQKVEFLVSFYNNEISEKSEIFDDQFSVERPDGSNFTLKIRSTKLEDSAMYFCASTGQGLSGNTIYFGEGSWLTVV.

This clone came up once. CDR3 coding DNA: TGCAGTGCTAGAACCGACAGGGGGGCTTTCTTT. Amino acid sequence: CSARTDRGAFF. The V gene is TRBV20-1, the J gene TRBJ1-1; 9 nucleotides agree with TRBD1. Germline CDR1 and CDR2: DFQATT and SNEGSKA (reference sequence). V dropped 2 bases and J dropped 11; count of bases not matched to a gene: 3. CDR3 length: 11 residues.

The chain uses TRBV28 and TRBJ1-5, with TRBD1 matching over 8 bases. The germline V gene has CDR1 MDHEN and CDR2 SYDVKM. V lost 3 bases to trimming and J lost 2 bases; unmatched junction nucleotides: 12. CDR3 length: 18 residues. The CDR3 spells CASSFYRIRQGRNQPQHF. DNA for the CDR3: TGTGCCAGCAGTTTCTACAGGATCCGACAGGGGCGCAATCAGCCCCAGCATTTT.

This sequence joins TRBV25-1 and TRBJ2-1; unclear D gene. V lost 2 bases to trimming and J lost 9 bases, with 5 bases between them. The CDR3 consists of 11 residues. CDR1 is MGHDK and CDR2 is SYGVNS in the germline V gene. The CDR3 spells CASSEAGEQFF. CDR3 sequence (DNA): TGTGCCAGCAGTGAAGCAGGTGAGCAGTTCTTC.

In this sample, this clone turned up once. The V gene is TRBV19, the J gene TRBJ1-5; TRBD1 matches 7 bases. Germline-derived CDR1 and CDR2 are LNHDA and SQIVND (reference sequence). Losses at the gene ends were 4 bases for V and 4 bases for J; bases not matched to a gene: 4. The CDR3 loop spans 14 amino acids. In nucleotides, the CDR3 is TGTGCCAGTAGTACCGGGACAGAGAATCAGCCCCAGCATTTT. It encodes CASSTGTENQPQHF.

The chain couples TRBV19 to TRBJ1-1; no definite D call. Germline lookup yields CDR1 LNHDA and CDR2 SQIVND (reference sequence). The CDR3 has 12 amino acids. Trimming removed 7 bases from V and 1 base from J, with 7 bases in between. The CDR3: CASTTPNTEAFF. CDR3 DNA: TGTGCCAGTACTACCCCGAACACTGAAGCTTTCTTT.

The chain's CDR3 is CASSRTGYLYQPQHF. CDR3 DNA sequence: TGTGCCAGCAGTCGGACAGGGTATTTGTATCAGCCCCAGCATTTT. This chain joins TRBV28 and TRBJ1-5, with 8 nucleotides matching TRBD1. The CDR3 is 15 amino acids. With 5 bases clipped from V and 5 bases from J, the junction kept 8 bases outside the gene matches. Germline CDR1 MDHEN, CDR2 SYDVKM. Full variable domain (rest looked up from reference TRBV28 and TRBJ1-5): DVKVTQSSRYLVKRTGEKVFLECVQDMDHENMFWYRQDPGLGLRLIYFSYDVKMKEKGDIPEGYSVSREKKERFSLILESASTNQTSMYLCASSRTGYLYQPQHFGDGTRLSIL.

The genes are TRBV2 and TRBJ2-3; a possible D gene is TRBD2 (7 bases). The CDR3 covers 17 residues. Trimming took 3 bases from V and 4 from J, leaving 20 bases between them. CDR1 is SNHLY, CDR2 FYNNEI, per germline. The CDR3 is CASSDQKLRGAADTQYF. The CDR3 nucleotides read TGTGCCAGCAGTGACCAAAAACTCCGGGGGGCCGCAGATACGCAGTATTTT.

This sequence joins TRBV28 and TRBJ1-5; D unresolved. CDR1 is MDHEN, CDR2 SYDVKM, per germline. V was pared by 8 bases and J by 2 bases, with 13 bases between. This CDR3 has 14 amino acids. The CDR3 is CASGRRVGNQPQHF. The CDR3 nucleotides read TGTGCCAGCGGGAGACGGGTAGGCAATCAGCCCCAGCATTTT.

The chain combines TRBV19 with TRBJ2-7; 8 positions agree with TRBD1. Germline V gene sequence: CDR1 LNHDA, CDR2 SQIVND (reference sequence). The CDR3 contains 13 residues. The trim removed 10 bases at V and 2 bases at J, leaving 7 bases unmatched. CDR3 protein: CATRDRSPYEQYF. The DNA for the CDR3 is TGTGCCACACGGGACAGGAGTCCCTACGAGCAGTACTTC.

CDR3 bases: TGTGCCAGCAGCCAAGTCCTCATCGGGGGGATTTCCTACAATGAGCAGTTCTTC. As protein: CASSQVLIGGISYNEQFF. The rearrangement joins TRBV3-1 (or the pseudogene TRBV3-2) to TRBJ2-1; the match to TRBD2 covers 7 bases. Per germline, CDR1 LGHDT and CDR2 YNNKEL (reference sequence). Germline trimming cut 1 base from V and 1 base from J; bases unmatched to any gene: 10. This CDR3 comprises 18 residues.

The chain combines TRBV19 with TRBJ2-1; TRBD2 matches at 10 bases. The CDR3 is 15 amino acids. Trimming at V came to 7 bases and at J to 6 bases, leaving 9 bases not matched to a gene. The germline CDR1 and CDR2 sequences are LNHDA and SQIVND (reference sequence). DNA of the CDR3: TGTGCCAGTAAAGGACAGCGGGGGGGCATCAATGAGCAGTTCTTC. Translation gives CASKGQRGGINEQFF.

CDR3 DNA: TGCAGCGCCAGACAGGGGGCGCAGAGAGAAGCTTTCTTT. Its translation: CSARQGAQREAFF. The rearrangement links TRBV29-1 to TRBJ1-1; 10 bases map to TRBD1. This CDR3 is built from 13 residues. Losses at the gene ends were 7 bases for V and 8 bases for J; bases not matched to a gene: 10. Germline V gene sequence: CDR1 SQVTM, CDR2 ANQGSEA.

This chain links TRBV11-2 with TRBJ2-1, with D possibly matching TRBD1 (5 bases). The ends were cut back, 0 bases at V and 8 bases at J, with 14 bases in the middle. The CDR3 has 15 residues. Germline V gene data show CDR1 as SGHAT and CDR2 as FQNNGV. The CDR3 DNA is TGTGCCAGCAGCTTAGATGGGGCGCTCGGGCATGAGCAGTTCTTC. As protein: CASSLDGALGHEQFF.

This chain links TRBV18 with TRBJ1-6; no clear D. This CDR3 contains 15 residues. Trimming stripped 3 bases from V and 3 bases from J, with 9 bases between. Germline CDR1 KGHSH, CDR2 LQKENI. Written as DNA, the CDR3 is TGTGCCAGCTCACCGCTCGGTGACTATAATTCACCCCTCCACTTT. Protein sequence: CASSPLGDYNSPLHF.

The rearrangement joins TRBV3-1 (or the pseudogene TRBV3-2) to TRBJ1-1, with 9 bases aligning to TRBD1. Looked up from germline, CDR1 is LGHDT and CDR2 is YNNKEL (reference sequence). The CDR3 has 16 residues. Trimming at V came to 3 bases and at J to 0 bases, leaving 5 bases not matched to a gene. This chain's CDR3 is CASSHGQGLMNTEAFF. In DNA, the CDR3 is TGTGCCAGCAGCCACGGACAGGGGTTGATGAACACTGAAGCTTTCTTT.

This clone was observed once. The chain combines TRBV4-2 with TRBJ2-1, with 9 positions matching TRBD1. Germline assignment: CDR1 LGHNA and CDR2 YNFKEQ. The CDR3 length is 15 residues. The junction had 6 bases not matched to a gene; V was cut back by 5 bases and J by 4 bases. CDR3 nucleotide sequence: TGTGCCAGCAGCGGGGGGGACAGGGATTACAATGAGCAGTTCTTC. As protein: CASSGGDRDYNEQFF.

This sequence joins TRBV18 and TRBJ2-5, with D hard to call. Germline assignment: CDR1 KGHSH and CDR2 LQKENI. V gave up 6 bases and J gave up 7 bases, with 27 bases separating them. The CDR3 has 17 amino acids. CDR3 residues: CASSSDVDRTPLGTQYF. The CDR3 DNA reads TGTGCCAGCTCCTCCGATGTTGACCGAACACCCCTAGGGACCCAGTACTTC.

The genes are TRBV18 and TRBJ2-2; tentative D call: TRBD2 (6 bases). Germline V gene lookup returns CDR1 KGHSH and CDR2 LQKENI. Deletions cut 3 bases from V and 5 bases from J, with 13 bases between. This CDR3 has 15 amino acids. The DNA for the CDR3 is TGTGCCAGCTCACCGGCGGGGTCTTTAACCGGGGAGCTGTTTTTT. As protein: CASSPAGSLTGELFF.

The chain carries TRBV10-3 and TRBJ1-3, with 11 bases aligning to TRBD1. V gave up 5 bases and J gave up 0 bases; unmatched junction bases: 3. Per the germline V gene, CDR1 is ENHRY and CDR2 is SYGVKD. The CDR3 has 16 amino acids. CDR3 protein: CAISPGTGGSGNTIYF. The CDR3 bases are TGTGCCATCAGTCCCGGGACAGGGGGCTCTGGAAACACCATATATTTT.

V usage is TRBV7-6 and J usage is TRBJ2-1; D unclear. The CDR3 consists of 14 residues. Trimming pared 1 base from V and 6 bases from J, leaving 10 bases between. In germline, CDR1 is SGHVS, CDR2 FNYEAQ. For the CDR3, the DNA is TGTGCCAGCAGCTTAGGTGTCAGCGCCAATGAGCAGTTCTTC. Translated, it gives CASSLGVSANEQFF.

The rearrangement uses TRBV5-5 and TRBJ2-7; 7 bases match TRBD1. The CDR3 consists of 15 residues. With 4 bases clipped from V and 6 bases from J, the junction kept 13 bases outside the gene matches. CDR1 and CDR2 from the germline V gene are SGHKS and YYEKEE (reference sequence). CDR3 sequence: CASSLGTVRGIEQYV. The CDR3 nucleotides are TGTGCCAGCAGCCTAGGGACAGTACGAGGGATCGAGCAGTACGTC.

This chain connects TRBV7-9 to TRBJ2-2; D remains ambiguous. CDR1 is SEHNR and CDR2 is FQNEAQ in the germline V gene (reference sequence). The CDR3 sequence is 14 residues long. Trimming took 5 bases from V and 1 from J, leaving 8 bases between them. The CDR3 reads CASSPWGNTGELFF. The CDR3, as DNA: TGTGCCAGCAGCCCGTGGGGGAACACCGGGGAGCTGTTTTTT.